Below are 23 T cell receptor beta chains sequenced from a single sample in a study of blood T cell repertoires in COVID-19. Profiled with immunoSEQ multiplex PCR; TCRdb holds only in-frame clones, not every one. The data hold about 240,000 clones, with 87% observed a single time. Sample: peripheral blood. Every receptor here comes from a man aged 55 to 69 who had recovered from COVID-19.

This clone was seen just once. The CDR3 protein is CASSPDRTYEQYV. The CDR3 nucleotides are TGTGCCAGCAGTCCGGACAGAACCTACGAGCAGTACGTC. The chain links TRBV11-2 to TRBJ2-7; D might be TRBD1 (6 bases). The CDR3 runs 13 residues. V dropped 6 bases and J dropped 2 bases, with 11 bases sitting between them. Germline V CDR1 and CDR2: SGHAT, FQNNGV.

This chain connects TRBV6-5 to TRBJ2-2, with 7 bases lining up with TRBD2. After removal of 6 bases from V and 6 bases from J, the junction contained 10 bases not matched to a gene. The germline V gene has CDR1 MNHEY and CDR2 SVGAGI. The CDR3 sequence is 15 residues long. DNA of the CDR3: TGTGCCAGCAGGCCACCCGGGACTACGTCCGGGGAGCTGTTTTTT. This sequence encodes CASRPPGTTSGELFF.

The chain is built from TRBV19 and TRBJ1-6; TRBD1 agrees at 7 bases. CDR1 LNHDA and CDR2 SQIVND come from the germline V gene (reference sequence). The ends lost 4 bases at V and 4 bases at J; junction bases unmatched: 4. The CDR3 is 15 amino acids. The CDR3: CASSNLGQYNSPLHF. CDR3 DNA: TGTGCCAGTAGTAACCTGGGACAGTATAATTCACCCCTCCACTTT.

The V call is TRBV5-1, the J call TRBJ2-5; 10 nucleotides line up with TRBD1. The germline CDR1 and CDR2 sequences are SGHRS and YFSETQ. The V and J ends lost 2 bases and 1 base, in that order; junction bases with no gene match: 8. CDR3 length equals 17 residues. CDR3 sequence reads: CASSFYPRQGAQETQYF. The CDR3, as DNA: TGCGCCAGCAGCTTTTATCCGAGACAGGGGGCCCAAGAGACCCAGTACTTC.

The J gene is TRBJ1-5, the V gene TRBV6-1; the D gene is possibly TRBD1 (5 bases). V gave up 1 base and J gave up 6 bases, with 13 bases separating them. CDR3 length equals 15 residues. Germline V gene lookup returns CDR1 MNHNS and CDR2 SASEGT. In nucleotides, the CDR3 is TGTGCCAGCAGTGAAGACATATCTAGGGGTCAGCCCCAGCATTTT. Its translation is CASSEDISRGQPQHF.

A remark on this clone: Compared with germline, one end of the junction differs, possibly owing to a read error. The chain employs TRBV3-1 (or the pseudogene TRBV3-2) and TRBJ2-1, with 8 bases lining up with TRBD2. CDR3 length equals 11 residues. The germline V gene has CDR1 LGHDT and CDR2 YNNKEL (reference sequence). The CDR3 here is CASSLTGGAVF. The CDR3 DNA follows: TGTGCCAGCAGCCTTACGGGAGGGGCGGTCTTC.

This clone was seen many times. This CDR3 is also generated by other DNA sequences in the sample. The genes are TRBV19 and TRBJ1-6, with D possibly being TRBD1 (5 bases). The V gene lost 6 bases and the J gene lost 5 bases, with 11 bases spanning the gap. Germline V lookup: CDR1 LNHDA, CDR2 SQIVND (reference sequence). The CDR3 sequence is 14 residues long. The CDR3 loop is CASRVRGDNSPLHF. DNA for the CDR3: TGTGCCAGTAGGGTTCGGGGGGATAATTCACCCCTCCACTTT.

This rearrangement joins TRBV5-4 to TRBJ1-6, with a possible D match to TRBD1 (6 bases). The CDR3 spans 16 residues. Trimming pared 0 bases from V and 4 bases from J, leaving 11 bases between. Germline V CDR1 and CDR2: SGHNT, YYREEE (reference sequence). In nucleotides, the CDR3 is TGTGCCAGCAGCTTGGCAGGGGACGGGTATAATTCACCCCTCCACTTT. Translating gives CASSLAGDGYNSPLHF. Complete variable domain (other parts from reference TRBV5-4 and TRBJ1-6): ETGVTQSPTHLIKTRGQQVTLRCSSQSGHNTVSWYQQALGQGPQFIFQYYREEENGRGNFPPRFSGLQFPNYSSELNVNALELDDSALYLCASSLAGDGYNSPLHFGNGTRLTVT.

The table lists this clone with many counts. The rearrangement uses TRBV6-5 and TRBJ1-1; the D gene is possibly TRBD1 (6 bases). V was trimmed by 8 bases and J by 7 bases, leaving 17 bases between them. The CDR3 contains 13 residues. The germline V gene has CDR1 MNHEY and CDR2 SVGAGI. CDR3 sequence (DNA): TGTGCCAGCTCTATGGGCAGGGGTTATGAAGCTTTCTTT. Translation gives CASSMGRGYEAFF.

The chain recombines TRBV5-4 with TRBJ1-6; 8 bases agree with TRBD1. CDR1 and CDR2 from the germline V gene are SGHNT and YYREEE (reference sequence). V shed 4 bases, J shed 8 bases, and the junction held 8 bases outside the gene matches. The CDR3 has 15 amino acids. As DNA, the CDR3 is TGTGCCAGCAGCGATGGACAGGGTTCAGATTCACCCCTCCACTTT. This sequence encodes CASSDGQGSDSPLHF.

The V gene is TRBV19, the J gene TRBJ2-7; TRBD1 matches 10 bases. Germline CDR1 and CDR2: LNHDA and SQIVND (reference sequence). Losses at the gene ends were 6 bases for V and 6 bases for J; bases not matched to a gene: 11. CDR3 length: 15 amino acids. The CDR3 reads CASSHRDRGYGEQYF. As DNA, the CDR3 is TGTGCCAGTAGCCACCGGGACAGGGGATATGGCGAGCAGTACTTC.

The V call is TRBV7-9, the J call TRBJ2-1, with 9 positions matching TRBD2. CDR3 length: 18 residues. V was clipped by 3 bases and J by 9 bases; unmatched bases: 18. From germline, CDR1 is SEHNR and CDR2 FQNEAQ (reference sequence). This CDR3 reads CASSLVIAGVRFLGEQFF. Written as DNA, the CDR3 is TGTGCCAGCAGCTTGGTGATAGCGGGGGTTAGGTTCTTAGGTGAGCAGTTCTTC.

The rearrangement links TRBV6-5 to TRBJ1-2, with 8 bases that match TRBD1. Germline CDR1 reads MNHEY; CDR2 reads SVGAGI. Unmatched junction bases numbered 12, after V lost 6 bases and J lost 6 bases. The CDR3 has 15 residues. CDR3 amino acids: CASRVGAGTGDGYTF. Written as DNA, the CDR3 is TGTGCCAGCAGAGTAGGGGCCGGGACAGGAGATGGCTACACCTTC.

The V and J genes are TRBV5-1 and TRBJ2-3; weak D call: TRBD2 (6 bases). The V and J ends lost 0 bases and 0 bases respectively, with 17 bases between them. CDR3 length: 18 amino acids. Germline assignment: CDR1 SGHRS and CDR2 YFSETQ. Here the CDR3 reads CASSLALRAGTSTDTQYF. CDR3 DNA: TGCGCCAGCAGCTTGGCCTTGAGGGCGGGGACCAGCACAGATACGCAGTATTTT. Variable domain in full (rest from reference TRBV5-1 and TRBJ2-3): KAGVTQTPRYLIKTRGQQVTLSCSPISGHRSVSWYQQTPGQGLQFLFEYFSETQRNKGNFPGRFSGRQFSNSRSEMNVSTLELGDSALYLCASSLALRAGTSTDTQYFGPGTRLTVL.

The rearrangement links TRBV7-2 to TRBJ1-5; D remains ambiguous. The CDR3 contains 15 residues. Per germline, CDR1 SGHTA and CDR2 FQGNSA. V was pared by 1 base and J by 3 bases, with 10 bases between. CDR3 DNA: TGTGCCAGCAGCTTAGAACATTTACCCAATCAGCCCCAGCATTTT. This translates into CASSLEHLPNQPQHF. The full variable domain, its missing parts supplied by reference TRBV7-2 and TRBJ1-5, is GAGVSQSPSNKVTEKGKDVELRCDPISGHTALYWYRQSLGQGLEFLIYFQGNSAPDKSGLPSDRFSAERTGGSVSTLTIQRTQQEDSAVYLCASSLEHLPNQPQHFGDGTRLSIL.

The chain employs TRBV6-5 and TRBJ2-4, with D possibly matching TRBD2 (5 bases). In germline, CDR1 is MNHEY, CDR2 SVGAGI. Trimming left V 5 bases short and J 5 bases short, with 16 bases between. The CDR3 contains 15 residues. CDR3 sequence reads: CASSLSRGAENIQYF. The CDR3 region has the DNA TGTGCCAGCAGTCTCAGTCGGGGAGCGGAAAACATTCAGTACTTC.

The rearrangement links TRBV11-2 to TRBJ2-7, with D maybe TRBD2 (6 bases). Germline V gene data show CDR1 as SGHAT and CDR2 as FQNNGV. The V gene lost 3 bases and the J gene lost 7 bases, with 19 bases spanning the gap. CDR3 length equals 15 residues. Here the CDR3 DNA reads TGTGCCAGCAGCTTCTATAGGCTGGAGGGAGAAGAGCAGTACGTC. Amino acids: CASSFYRLEGEEQYV.

This chain uses TRBV5-4 with TRBJ2-3; 10 bases fit TRBD2. Germline lookup yields CDR1 SGHNT and CDR2 YYREEE (reference sequence). The CDR3 is 16 amino acids. V was pared by 1 base and J by 4 bases, with 6 bases of the junction left unmatched. DNA of the CDR3: TGTGCCAGCAGCTTGTTGGCTAGCGGGGGAGCAGATACGCAGTATTTT. Its translation: CASSLLASGGADTQYF.

The J gene is TRBJ2-5, the V gene TRBV19; 10 nucleotides match TRBD1. Germline V CDR1 and CDR2: LNHDA, SQIVND (reference sequence). The ends lost 9 bases at V and 5 bases at J; junction bases unmatched: 12. The CDR3 is made up of 15 amino acids. CDR3 nucleotide sequence: TGTGCCAGCCGGCGGACAGGGGGTCCGCAGGAGACCCAGTACTTC. This gives the protein CASRRTGGPQETQYF. The entire variable domain, with the rest obtained from reference TRBV19 and TRBJ2-5, is as follows: DGGITQSPKYLFRKEGQNVTLSCEQNLNHDAMYWYRQDPGQGLRLIYYSQIVNDFQKGDIAEGYSVSREKKESFPLTVTSAQKNPTAFYLCASRRTGGPQETQYFGPGTRLLVL.

Here the CDR3 reads CSVEFTLAKNIQYF. The CDR3 DNA is TGCAGCGTTGAATTCACTCTAGCCAAAAACATTCAGTACTTC. The chain uses TRBV29-1 and TRBJ2-4; the D is unclear. The CDR3 has 14 residues. Trimming stripped 2 bases from V and 0 bases from J, with 8 bases between. CDR1 is SQVTM and CDR2 is ANQGSEA in the germline V gene. Supplemented by reference TRBV29-1 and TRBJ2-4, the full variable domain reads SAVISQKPSRDICQRGTSLTIQCQVDSQVTMMFWYRQQPGQSLTLIATANQGSEATYESGFVIDKFPISRPNLTFSTLTVSNMSPEDSSIYLCSVEFTLAKNIQYFGAGTRLSVL.

The gene calls are TRBV21-1 and TRBJ2-7; the tabulated D call, TRBD2, remains unverified against the DNA. TRBV21-1 is a pseudogene locus. This CDR3 spans 16 amino acids. Here the CDR3 reads CASSRVGLAGIYEQYV. The CDR3 DNA is TGTGCCAGCAGCAGGGTGGGACTAGCGGGTATCTACGAGCAGTACGTC.

The chain has TRBV6-5 and TRBJ1-4; 7 bases fit TRBD1. Losses at the gene ends were 7 bases for V and 11 bases for J; bases not matched to a gene: 13. Germline V gives CDR1 MNHEY, CDR2 SVGAGI. The CDR3 covers 14 residues. The CDR3 DNA reads TGTGCCAGCACCTTGACAGGGACGGCCGGGAAACTGTTTTTT. Encoded protein: CASTLTGTAGKLFF.

The genes are TRBV6-5 and TRBJ1-1; 7 bases map to TRBD1. V lost 5 bases and J lost 0; bases outside the gene matches: 6. Germline V lookup: CDR1 MNHEY, CDR2 SVGAGI. The CDR3 has 15 amino acids. The CDR3, as DNA: TGTGCCAGCAGTAAGACAGGGACCCTGAACACTGAAGCTTTCTTT. Translating gives CASSKTGTLNTEAFF.